This entry lists 22 T cell receptor beta chains sequenced from one sample in a study of T cell repertoires in cytomegalovirus infection. One entry per CDR3 protein, called by TCRdb with MiXCR from the reads. The sample contains under 200,000 distinct CDR3 sequences, more than 9% of which appear only once. Sequencing was carried out using PBMCs. The receptors derive from a human donor in good health (CMV status not recorded). Some clones in this sample may be carry-over from other donors' samples.

This clonotype was observed at least ten times. The chain employs TRBV7-2 and TRBJ2-1; 9 positions agree with TRBD2. CDR1 and CDR2 from the germline V gene are SGHTA and FQGNSA. V shed 4 bases and J 5 bases; nucleotides not matched to a gene: 12. CDR3 length: 17 amino acids. CDR3 nucleotides: TGTGCCAGCAGCTCTACGCCGCGGACTAGCGTAAACAATGAGCAGTTCTTC. Translated, it gives CASSSTPRTSVNNEQFF.

The genes are TRBV11-2 and TRBJ2-5, with D uncertain. The CDR3 runs to 14 residues. From germline, CDR1 is SGHAT and CDR2 FQNNGV. V was shortened by 6 bases and J by 2 bases, with 13 bases between the two germline ends. The CDR3 protein is CASRLSEVQETQYF. The CDR3 DNA sequence: TGTGCCAGCAGGTTATCCGAGGTTCAAGAGACCCAGTACTTC.

There are many counts of this clonotype. The V and J genes are TRBV29-1 and TRBJ2-1; D may be TRBD1 or TRBD2 (5 bases each). Between the trimmed V and J ends, which lost 4 bases and 13 bases, there was a span of 14 bases. CDR3 length equals 11 residues. Germline CDR1 and CDR2: SQVTM and ANQGSEA. The CDR3 sequence is CSVAGRAAQFF. For the CDR3, the DNA is TGCAGCGTTGCAGGGCGGGCCGCTCAGTTCTTC.

Many counts were recorded for this clonotype. J is TRBJ1-5 and V is TRBV7-2; maybe TRBD1 (6 bases). Trimming pared 1 base from V and 3 bases from J, leaving 13 bases between. The CDR3 has 16 amino acids. Looked up from germline, CDR1 is SGHTA and CDR2 is FQGNSA. The CDR3 reads CASSLGVGQNNQPQHF. CDR3 DNA: TGTGCCAGCAGCTTAGGGGTCGGACAGAACAATCAGCCCCAGCATTTT.

The chain uses TRBV12-3 or TRBV12-4 and TRBJ2-7; 7 bases line up with TRBD1. With V trimmed by 6 bases and J by 1 base, 6 bases remained unmatched. The CDR3 runs to 14 residues. CDR3 amino acids: CASSQTTGSYEQYF. As DNA, the CDR3 is TGTGCCAGCAGCCAAACGACAGGGTCCTACGAGCAGTACTTC.

This clonotype was found many times. The rearrangement links TRBV12-3 or TRBV12-4 to TRBJ1-5; D unclear. The V end lost 0 bases, the J end lost 7 bases, and 7 bases lay between the germline ends. The CDR3 sequence is 13 residues long. Here the CDR3 DNA reads TGTGCCAGCAGTTTAGCGGCGGGACAGCCCCAGCATTTT. It codes for CASSLAAGQPQHF.

In its sample, this clonotype was seen many times. The chain combines TRBV28 with TRBJ1-5; D ambiguous. CDR3 length equals 15 residues. V lost 7 bases, J lost 1 base, and 14 bases lay in between. Germline V lookup: CDR1 MDHEN, CDR2 SYDVKM. CDR3 residues: CASNSGYLSNQPQHF. The DNA of the CDR3 is TGTGCCAGCAACTCGGGCTATTTAAGCAATCAGCCCCAGCATTTT.

This clonotype was picked up a small number of times. The chain couples TRBV20-1 to TRBJ1-2; D possibly corresponds to TRBD1 (6 bases). From germline, CDR1 is DFQATT and CDR2 SNEGSKA (reference sequence). The V end was cut by 4 bases, the J end by 9 bases, with 12 bases between. The CDR3 runs 11 residues. The CDR3 DNA sequence: TGCAGTGCTAAGGGGGAAAGGAGCTACACCTTC. It translates to CSAKGERSYTF.

At least ten counts were recorded for this clonotype. The J gene is TRBJ1-4, the V gene TRBV7-2, with TRBD1 as a possible D gene (5 bases). Trimming stripped 5 bases from V and 8 bases from J, with 12 bases between. The CDR3 has 13 residues. Germline V CDR1 and CDR2: SGHTA, FQGNSA. DNA for the CDR3: TGTGCCAGCAGCCGTTCAGACAGCGAAAAACTGTTTTTT. Translating it yields CASSRSDSEKLFF.

This clonotype was found many times. This rearrangement joins TRBV7-2 to TRBJ2-7, with 8 bases aligning to TRBD2. This CDR3 is 13 amino acids long. Germline-derived CDR1 and CDR2 are SGHTA and FQGNSA. Trimming cost V 3 bases and J 2 bases; bases outside gene matches: 0. CDR3 nucleotide sequence: TGTGCCAGCAGCTTGGGACTAGCCTACGAGCAGTACTTC. Translated: CASSLGLAYEQYF.

This clonotype occurred many times. The chain joins TRBV28 to TRBJ1-5; D is perhaps TRBD1 (5 bases). This CDR3 spans 17 amino acids. The V end lost 7 bases, the J end lost 0 bases, and 19 bases lay between the germline ends. Per the germline V gene, CDR1 is MDHEN and CDR2 is SYDVKM. The CDR3 DNA is TGTGCCAGCATCTCGACGGGGACCTTTTATAGCAATCAGCCCCAGCATTTT. It yields the protein CASISTGTFYSNQPQHF.

The chain links TRBV20-1 to TRBJ2-5, with 10 bases identical to TRBD2. Germline V CDR1 and CDR2: DFQATT, SNEGSKA (reference sequence). V trimming: 5 bases; J trimming: 5 bases; junction bases outside the gene matches: 5. This CDR3 comprises 13 residues. The CDR3 here is CSARGLAVETQYF. DNA of the CDR3: TGCAGTGCTCGAGGACTAGCGGTGGAGACCCAGTACTTC.

The sample holds many counts of this clonotype. V usage is TRBV12-3 or TRBV12-4 and J usage is TRBJ2-7; TRBD1 agrees at 7 bases. This CDR3 contains 14 residues. Unmatched junction bases numbered 5, after V lost 3 bases and J lost 3 bases. The CDR3 reads CASSFGTADYEQYF. The CDR3 bases are TGTGCCAGCAGTTTCGGGACAGCAGACTACGAGCAGTACTTC.

This chain links TRBV28 with TRBJ2-1; TRBD2 agrees at 9 bases. The V and J ends lost 3 bases and 6 bases, in that order; junction bases with no gene match: 9. CDR3 length: 16 residues. From germline, CDR1 is MDHEN and CDR2 SYDVKM. As DNA, the CDR3 is TGTGCCAGCAGTTTCTCCGGGACTAGCCTTTTCAATGAGCAGTTCTTC. This gives the protein CASSFSGTSLFNEQFF.

This clonotype was detected a few times. V is TRBV20-1 and J is TRBJ1-5; 7 bases align to TRBD1. The CDR3 has 14 residues. The V gene end was trimmed by 5 bases and the J gene end by 11 bases; junction bases not matched to a gene: 15. The germline V gene has CDR1 DFQATT and CDR2 SNEGSKA (reference sequence). CDR3 sequence reads: CSAEPGQLISAQHF. In DNA form, the CDR3 reads TGCAGTGCTGAACCGGGACAGCTAATTTCGGCCCAGCATTTT.

This clonotype was observed at least ten times. V gene TRBV7-8 combines with J gene TRBJ2-2; D is undetermined. The CDR3 consists of 17 residues. Trimming cost V 4 bases and J 2 bases, with 17 bases left between them. Looked up from germline, CDR1 is SGHVS and CDR2 is FQNEAQ. CDR3 sequence reads: CASSSPGSFSNTGELFF. CDR3 DNA sequence: TGTGCCAGCAGCTCCCCCGGTAGTTTTTCCAACACCGGGGAGCTGTTTTTT.

This clonotype occurred many times. The chain carries TRBV15 and TRBJ2-5; D assignment may be TRBD1 or TRBD2 (5 bases each). V lost 8 bases, J lost 4 bases, and 14 bases lay in between. The V gene's germline CDR1 is LNHNV and CDR2 YYDKDF (reference sequence). The CDR3 has 13 residues. CDR3 loop: CATDPTGGETQYF. The CDR3 nucleotides are TGTGCCACCGACCCAACTGGGGGAGAGACCCAGTACTTC.

Only a few counts were recorded for this clonotype. This chain connects TRBV28 to TRBJ1-1; possibly TRBD1 for D (5 bases). Germline V gives CDR1 MDHEN, CDR2 SYDVKM. The CDR3 has 15 residues. V lost 6 bases to trimming and J lost 3 bases, with 17 bases between them. The CDR3 DNA sequence: TGTGCCAGCAGGGAGACCAGGGAGATTGACACTGAAGCTTTCTTT. Translating gives CASRETREIDTEAFF. The full variable domain, completed using reference TRBV28 and TRBJ1-1, is DVKVTQSSRYLVKRTGEKVFLECVQDMDHENMFWYRQDPGLGLRLIYFSYDVKMKEKGDIPEGYSVSREKKERFSLILESASTNQTSMYLCASRETREIDTEAFFGQGTRLTVV.

In this sample, this clonotype turned up a few times. V is TRBV28 and J is TRBJ1-4; D call uncertain. Trimming removed 5 bases at V and 0 bases at J, with 10 bases between. This CDR3 is built from 15 residues. CDR1 is MDHEN, CDR2 SYDVKM, per germline. Written as DNA, the CDR3 is TGTGCCAGCAGTCCCCTCAGGTCAACTAATGAAAAACTGTTTTTT. Its protein product is CASSPLRSTNEKLFF.

This clonotype has a count of ten or more. The CDR3, as DNA: TGTGCCAGCAGTAGAGGCATGAGAGGGGCGAACTATGGCTACACCTTC. Translating it yields CASSRGMRGANYGYTF. The rearrangement uses TRBV28 and TRBJ1-2; weak D call: TRBD1 (5 bases). Germline-derived CDR1 and CDR2 are MDHEN and SYDVKM. This CDR3 is 16 amino acids long. Trimming took off 5 bases at V and 2 bases at J, with 18 bases between the two ends.

This clonotype was picked up one time. The CDR3 bases are TGCAGCGTTGCCGGGGAAACCGGGGAGCTGTTTTTT. Its protein is CSVAGETGELFF. The chain carries TRBV29-1 and TRBJ2-2; D perhaps matches TRBD2 (5 bases). The length of the CDR3 is 12 residues. The V end was cut by 4 bases, the J end by 5 bases, with 8 bases between. CDR1 and CDR2 from the germline V gene are SQVTM and ANQGSEA.

V gene TRBV18 combines with J gene TRBJ1-4, with D tentatively TRBD1 (5 bases). V gave up 3 bases and J gave up 14 bases, with 16 bases separating them. This CDR3 is 13 amino acids long. Germline V gives CDR1 KGHSH, CDR2 LQKENI. The CDR3 DNA is TGTGCCAGCTCACCGGGACCTCAAAATCACCTGTTTTTT. It yields the protein CASSPGPQNHLFF. Drawing the rest from reference TRBV18 and TRBJ1-4, the complete variable domain is NAGVMQNPRHLVRRRGQEARLRCSPMKGHSHVYWYRQLPEEGLKFMVYLQKENIIDESGMPKERFSAEFPKEGPSILRIQQVVRGDSAAYFCASSPGPQNHLFFGSGTQLSVL.